These T cell receptor beta chains were read from a single sample in a study of T cells in localized non-small cell lung cancer. The protocol was immunoSEQ multiplex PCR, while the TCRdb copy is restricted to in-frame clones and leaves out a portion. The repertoire holds more than 50,000 clones, approximately 83% seen once, with 15% to 20% in the top ten. The input for sequencing was peripheral blood, taken before any cancer treatment. The receptors shown here come from a female donor older than 55 with stage II squamous cell lung carcinoma. Each CDR3 is given with its conserved first and last residue. A D gene is named only where the DNA matches it firmly. Some rows have no size entry. The others give once, few or many, or a class for an expanded clone.

clone_size: once; j_call: TRBJ1-1; d_call: TRBD1; v_call: TRBV5-1; cdr3_length: 15; cdr3_aa: CASSSTQGGNTEAFF; cdr3_nt: TGCGCCAGCAGCTCTACACAGGGGGGAAACACTGAAGCTTTCTTT
clone_size: -; j_call: TRBJ1-1; d_call: -; v_call: TRBV28; cdr3_length: 12; cdr3_aa: CAIGPRNTEAFF; cdr3_nt: TGTGCCATCGGACCGAGGAACACTGAAGCTTTCTTT
clone_size: -; j_call: TRBJ1-2; d_call: -; v_call: TRBV28; cdr3_length: 15; cdr3_aa: CASSPGILRSYGYTF; cdr3_nt: TGTGCCAGCAGTCCTGGAATCCTTAGAAGCTATGGCTACACCTTC
clone_size: -; j_call: TRBJ2-7; d_call: -; v_call: TRBV7-9; cdr3_length: 13; cdr3_aa: CASSLESPSEQYF; cdr3_nt: TGTGCCAGCAGCTTAGAGAGCCCCTCCGAGCAGTACTTC
clone_size: -; j_call: TRBJ1-2; d_call: -; v_call: TRBV5-4; cdr3_length: 15; cdr3_aa: CASSGERQGNYGYTF; cdr3_nt: TGTGCCAGCAGCGGCGAGCGTCAGGGTAACTATGGCTACACCTTC
clone_size: -; j_call: TRBJ2-1; d_call: -; v_call: TRBV6-5; cdr3_length: 16; cdr3_aa: CASSYSKGLSYNEQFF; cdr3_nt: TGTGCCAGCAGTTACTCGAAAGGGCTCTCCTACAATGAGCAGTTCTTC
clone_size: -; j_call: TRBJ1-4; d_call: TRBD1; v_call: TRBV19; cdr3_length: 15; cdr3_aa: CASSFSGTGDEKLFF; cdr3_nt: TGTGCCAGTAGTTTCTCCGGGACAGGGGATGAAAAACTGTTTTTT
clone_size: -; j_call: TRBJ2-2; d_call: -; v_call: TRBV5-1; cdr3_length: 17; cdr3_aa: CASSLGDRRTNTGELFF; cdr3_nt: TGCGCCAGCAGCTTGGGGGATCGGAGGACGAACACCGGGGAGCTGTTTTTT
clone_size: few; j_call: TRBJ2-5; d_call: -; v_call: TRBV25-1; cdr3_length: 14; cdr3_aa: CASSEYKGQETQYF; cdr3_nt: TGTGCCAGCAGTGAATACAAGGGGCAAGAGACCCAGTACTTC
clone_size: -; j_call: TRBJ1-1; d_call: -; v_call: TRBV6-5; cdr3_length: 13; cdr3_aa: CASSSTVNTEAFF; cdr3_nt: TGTGCCAGCAGTTCGACAGTGAACACTGAAGCTTTCTTT
clone_size: few; j_call: TRBJ1-1; d_call: -; v_call: TRBV5-5; cdr3_length: 11; cdr3_aa: CASSLELEAFF; cdr3_nt: TGTGCCAGCAGCTTGGAGCTTGAAGCTTTCTTT
clone_size: few; j_call: TRBJ1-1; d_call: -; v_call: TRBV15; cdr3_length: 14; cdr3_aa: CATSRDWSDTEAFF; cdr3_nt: TGTGCCACCAGCAGAGATTGGTCGGACACTGAAGCTTTCTTT
clone_size: few; j_call: TRBJ1-1; d_call: -; v_call: TRBV30; cdr3_length: 11; cdr3_aa: CAWAQSTEAFF; cdr3_nt: TGTGCCTGGGCGCAGAGTACTGAAGCTTTCTTT
clone_size: -; j_call: TRBJ1-5; d_call: -; v_call: TRBV5-1; cdr3_length: 14; cdr3_aa: CASSPGQSNQPQHF; cdr3_nt: TGCGCCAGCAGTCCCGGACAGAGCAATCAGCCCCAGCATTTT
clone_size: -; j_call: TRBJ1-1; d_call: -; v_call: TRBV7-2; cdr3_length: 16; cdr3_aa: CASSLSPRPVNTEAFF; cdr3_nt: TGTGCCAGCAGCTTGAGCCCGCGGCCGGTGAACACTGAAGCTTTCTTT
clone_size: few; j_call: TRBJ1-5; d_call: -; v_call: TRBV19; cdr3_length: 15; cdr3_aa: CASNLGHPSNQPQHF; cdr3_nt: TGTGCCAGTAACCTGGGACACCCTAGCAATCAGCCCCAGCATTTT
clone_size: once; j_call: TRBJ1-2; d_call: TRBD1; v_call: TRBV5-1; cdr3_length: 16; cdr3_aa: CASSLYYRGANYGYTF; cdr3_nt: TGCGCCAGCAGCTTATATTACAGGGGTGCTAACTATGGCTACACCTTC
clone_size: -; j_call: TRBJ2-1; d_call: -; v_call: TRBV21-1; cdr3_length: 16; cdr3_aa: CASSTPSGGPYNEQFF; cdr3_nt: TGTGCCAGCAGCACACCCAGCGGGGGCCCTTACAATGAGCAGTTCTTC